Presented here are 4 T cell receptor beta chains from one specimen sequenced in a study of T cell responses to AZD1222 COVID-19 vaccine (dated by TCRdb to the early 2020s). Library preparation employed the immunoSEQ multiplex PCR assay. The clones in this table, taken by TCRdb from immuneACCESS, are in-frame only. Not every clone is retained; where verified, under half of the shortfall comes from an unresolved V gene, and the cause of the rest is unknown. This sample gives about 150,000 clones in total; about 81% of them show up just once. The top ten constitute 4.1% of the sample. Explained via the paper, the time point label denotes: baseline before first vaccination. Sample treatment or condition, as interpreted from the label and publication: meningococcal conjugate vaccine given as trial control. The sequences come from peripheral blood, collected on day 0 of MenACWY control vaccination. Receptors originate from an adult in good health.

V usage is TRBV4-2 and J usage is TRBJ2-1; maybe TRBD2 (6 bases). This CDR3 has 16 residues. Germline V gene data show CDR1 as LGHNA and CDR2 as YNFKEQ. The V end was cut by 5 bases, the J end by 0 bases, with 14 bases between. CDR3 residues: CASSGKGGFSYNEQFF. DNA of the CDR3: TGTGCCAGCAGCGGTAAGGGAGGTTTCTCCTACAATGAGCAGTTCTTC.

V gene TRBV19 combines with J gene TRBJ1-4; TRBD1 might be the D (6 bases). Trimming cost V 3 bases and J 7 bases, with 15 bases left between them. This CDR3 region has 15 residues. The germline V gene has CDR1 LNHDA and CDR2 SQIVND (reference sequence). CDR3 nucleotides: TGTGCCAGTAGTATGGTGGGGGCCCGGGGTGAAAAACTGTTTTTT. This encodes CASSMVGARGEKLFF.

This chain uses TRBV28 with TRBJ2-3, with a tentative D call TRBD2 (5 bases). V was shortened by 6 bases and J by 1 base, with 14 bases between the two germline ends. The CDR3 spans 15 residues. CDR1 and CDR2 from the germline V gene are MDHEN and SYDVKM. For the CDR3, the DNA is TGTGCCAGCAGCCCGGCCCTCGGGGGCACAGATACGCAGTATTTT. Amino acids: CASSPALGGTDTQYF.

The V and J genes are TRBV11-3 and TRBJ1-1; D is ambiguous. This CDR3 contains 13 residues. Germline values: CDR1 SGHNT, CDR2 YENEEA. The V gene lost 5 bases and the J gene lost 0 bases, with 7 bases spanning the gap. The CDR3 loop reads CASSLTVNTEAFF. CDR3 coding DNA: TGTGCCAGCAGCCTCACAGTGAACACTGAAGCTTTCTTT.